Listed below are T cell receptor beta chains from one sample, sequenced in a study of prognosis after radiotherapy for stage I lung cancer. TCRdb reprocessed the multiplex PCR reads via MiXCR and lists one record per CDR3 protein. The sample includes some 30,000 distinct CDR3 sequences, 40% to 60% seen only once; the top ten take 15% to 20%. This specimen consisted of PBMCs, obtained before or after stereotactic body radiation therapy (not recorded which). The receptors derive from a donor aged 50 or older with non-small cell lung cancer. The CDR3 runs from the conserved cysteine through the conserved F or W. D genes are given only for firm matches. A clone size is listed for some rows: how often the clone was seen (once, few, many), or a class if it is expanded.

j_call | clone_size | v_call | d_call | cdr3_aa | cdr3_nt
TRBJ2-1 | many | TRBV27 | TRBD1 | CASSQDRVYNEQFF | TGTGCCAGCAGTCAAGACAGGGTTTACAATGAGCAGTTCTTC
TRBJ2-7 | many | TRBV27 | TRBD1 | CASSPLRDREYEQYF | TGTGCCAGCAGTCCACTTCGGGACAGGGAGTACGAGCAGTACTTC
TRBJ2-7 | - | TRBV4-1 | - | CASSLQGWYEEYF | TGCGCAAGCAGCCTCCAGGGTTGGTACGAGGAGTACTTC
TRBJ1-3 | - | TRBV7-8 | - | CASSLRDSGNTIYF | TGTGCCAGCAGCTTACGTGATTCCGGAAACACCATATATTTT
TRBJ2-5 | many | TRBV11-2 | TRBD2 | CASASGSRQETQYF | TGTGCCAGTGCGAGCGGGAGCCGGCAAGAGACCCAGTACTTC
TRBJ2-6 | many | TRBV5-1 | - | CASSLEVPGANVLTF | TGCGCCAGCAGCTTGGAGGTCCCTGGGGCCAACGTCCTGACTTTC
TRBJ2-2 | medium-sized | TRBV2 | TRBD1 | CASSPQGKTGELFF | TGTGCCAGCAGTCCACAGGGGAAGACCGGGGAGCTGTTTTTT
TRBJ2-7 | many | TRBV7-2 | - | CASSLSDGAYEQYF | TGTGCCAGCAGCTTATCTGACGGAGCCTACGAGCAGTACTTC
TRBJ2-7 | - | TRBV5-1 | - | CASSFSGTPTYEKYF | TGCGCCAGCAGCTTTAGTGGGACACCGACCTACGAGAAGTACTTC
TRBJ2-3 | - | TRBV28 | - | CSSTGGGGSPYTQYF | TGTTCCAGCACTGGAGGGGGAGGTAGCCCGTATACGCAGTATTTT
TRBJ1-4 | many | TRBV7-9 | - | CASSPPNEKLFF | TGTGCCAGCAGCCCCCCCAATGAAAAACTGTTTTTT
TRBJ1-3 | few | TRBV11-2 | TRBD1 | CASSLDSPTGAGNTIYF | TGTGCCAGCAGCTTAGATTCCCCGACAGGGGCGGGAAACACCATATATTTT
TRBJ2-3 | medium-sized | TRBV30 | - | CAWSVGVEGEGNTQYF | TGTGCCTGGAGTGTTGGTGTTGAGGGAGAGGGGAATACGCAGTATTTT
TRBJ2-6 | - | TRBV6-2/TRBV6-3 | - | CASSPGMWARANFLTF | TGTGCCAGCTCCCCAGGAATGTGGGCTCGGGCCAACTTCCTGACTTTC
TRBJ1-2 | many | TRBV5-1 | - | CASSTLTTYGYTF | TGCGCCAGCAGCACCTTAACGACCTATGGCTACACCTTC
TRBJ2-1 | many | TRBV6-4 | TRBD2 | CASSDWAGGGNEQFF | TGTGCCAGCAGTGACTGGGCGGGAGGGGGCAATGAGCAGTTCTTC
TRBJ2-5 | few | TRBV7-2 | - | CASRLAQLGQETQYF | TGTGCCAGCAGACTCGCCCAGCTTGGCCAAGAGACCCAGTACTTC
TRBJ2-2 | many | TRBV7-2 | TRBD1 | CASSFGQGNTGELFF | TGTGCCAGCAGCTTCGGACAGGGGAACACCGGGGAGCTGTTTTTT
TRBJ2-3 | - | TRBV20-1 | - | CSASRRDTQYF | TGCAGTGCTAGTAGACGCGATACGCAGTATTTT
TRBJ1-3 | many | TRBV2 | - | CASSDQADLGNTIYF | TGTGCCAGCAGTGATCAGGCGGATCTAGGAAACACCATATATTTT
TRBJ2-3 | few | TRBV4-2 | TRBD2 | CASSQVGGGDTDTQYF | TGTGCCAGCAGCCAAGTGGGGGGAGGGGACACAGATACGCAGTATTTT
TRBJ2-2 | - | TRBV30 | TRBD1 | CAWSPSRTGWAWELFF | TGTGCCTGGAGTCCTTCCCGGACAGGGTGGGCCTGGGAGCTGTTTTTT
TRBJ1-6 | - | TRBV12-3/TRBV12-4 | TRBD1 | CASSPTGGESPLHF | TGTGCCAGCAGTCCTACAGGGGGCGAATCACCCCTCCACTTT
TRBJ2-7 | - | TRBV12-3/TRBV12-4 | - | CVSSQDSLSYEQYF | TGTGTCAGCAGTCAGGACTCTCTATCCTACGAGCAGTACTTC
TRBJ2-1 | many | TRBV5-1 | - | CASSDGTVSYNEQFF | TGCGCCAGCAGCGACGGGACTGTCTCCTACAATGAGCAGTTCTTC
TRBJ1-1 | many | TRBV3-1 | TRBD1 | CASSSGETQGEAFF | TGTGCCAGCAGCTCAGGGGAAACTCAGGGGGAGGCTTTCTTT
TRBJ1-3 | medium-sized | TRBV12-3/TRBV12-4 | - | CASSLNRWNTIYF | TGTGCCAGCAGTTTAAACAGATGGAACACCATATATTTT
TRBJ1-6 | many | TRBV19 | TRBD1 | CASSTQGAASNSPLHF | TGTGCCAGTAGTACACAGGGGGCTGCGTCTAATTCACCCCTCCACTTT
TRBJ1-1 | many | TRBV7-9 | - | CASSLTTEAFF | TGTGCCAGCAGCTTAACAACTGAAGCTTTCTTT
TRBJ1-1 | many | TRBV3-1 | - | CASSPRLGLAFF | TGTGCCAGCAGCCCCCGTCTAGGCTTAGCTTTCTTT
TRBJ1-3 | many | TRBV28 | - | CASSSTGQGNTIYF | TGTGCCAGCAGTTCAACAGGGCAAGGAAACACCATATATTTT
TRBJ1-1 | many | TRBV7-9 | TRBD1 | CASSLAGQGEAFF | TGTGCCAGCAGCTTAGCAGGACAGGGTGAAGCTTTCTTT
TRBJ2-4 | many | TRBV5-1 | TRBD1 | CASSPQQGATGDIQYF | TGCGCCAGCAGCCCCCAACAGGGGGCAACAGGGGACATTCAGTACTTC